This T cell receptor (beta chain) was identified in a study of T cells in tuberculosis. At study entry, adolescents had tuberculin skin tests and IGRA screening. On average around 100,000 T cells per donor were immunosequenced. This CDR3 has 15 amino acids. Per germline, CDR1 MGHRA and CDR2 YSYEKL. V was shortened by 6 bases and J by 0 bases, with 12 bases between the two germline ends. TCRdb's table, derived via immunoSEQ multiplex PCR, lists solely in-frame clones and lacks some. Of over 30,000 clones listed, around 97% are singletons. This clone appeared once. The V call is TRBV4-1, the J call TRBJ1-5; D is perhaps TRBD1 (6 bases). This receptor was identified in a donor aged 10-30 years with latent tuberculosis or without tuberculosis infection. Sample: PBMCs. As DNA, the CDR3 is TGCGCCAGCAGACCACAGGGTAATAGCAATCAGCCCCAGCATTTT. Encoded protein: CASRPQGNSNQPQHF.